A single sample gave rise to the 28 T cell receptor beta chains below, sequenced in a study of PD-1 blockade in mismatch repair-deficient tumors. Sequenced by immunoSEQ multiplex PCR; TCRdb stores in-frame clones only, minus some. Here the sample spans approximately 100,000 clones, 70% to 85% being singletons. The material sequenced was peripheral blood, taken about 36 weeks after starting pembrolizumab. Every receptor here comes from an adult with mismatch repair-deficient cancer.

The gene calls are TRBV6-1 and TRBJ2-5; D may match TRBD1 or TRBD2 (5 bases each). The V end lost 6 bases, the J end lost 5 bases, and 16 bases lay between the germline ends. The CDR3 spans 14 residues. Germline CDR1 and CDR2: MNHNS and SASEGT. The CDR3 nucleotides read TGTGCCAGCAGACCGCCCCGGGACCGGGAGACCCAGTACTTC. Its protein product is CASRPPRDRETQYF.

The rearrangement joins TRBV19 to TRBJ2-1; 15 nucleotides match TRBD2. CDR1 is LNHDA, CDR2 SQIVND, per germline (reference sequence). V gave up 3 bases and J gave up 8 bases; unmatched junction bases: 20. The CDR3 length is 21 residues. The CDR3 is CASSMSVPGLAGGLGGDEQFF. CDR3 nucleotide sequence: TGTGCCAGTAGTATGTCAGTTCCGGGACTAGCGGGAGGATTGGGCGGCGATGAGCAGTTCTTC.

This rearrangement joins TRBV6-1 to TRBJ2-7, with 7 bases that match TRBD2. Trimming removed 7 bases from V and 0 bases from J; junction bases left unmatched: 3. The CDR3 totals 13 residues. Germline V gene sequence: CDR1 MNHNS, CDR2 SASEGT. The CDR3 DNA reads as TGTGCCAGCAATGGCGGGGGCTCCTACGAGCAGTACTTC. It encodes CASNGGGSYEQYF.

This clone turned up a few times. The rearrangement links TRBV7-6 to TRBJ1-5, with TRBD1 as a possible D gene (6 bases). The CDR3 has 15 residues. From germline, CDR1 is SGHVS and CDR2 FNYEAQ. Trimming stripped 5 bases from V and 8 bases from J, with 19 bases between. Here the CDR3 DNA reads TGTGCCAGCAGCCCTTACATACAGGGAAAGGAGCCCCAGCATTTT. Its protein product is CASSPYIQGKEPQHF.

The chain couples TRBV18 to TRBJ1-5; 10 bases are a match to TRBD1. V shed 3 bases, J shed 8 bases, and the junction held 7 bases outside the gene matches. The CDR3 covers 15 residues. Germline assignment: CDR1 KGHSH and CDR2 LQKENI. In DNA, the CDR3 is TGTGCCAGCTCACCCCGGACAGGGGGAGAGGAGCCCCAGCATTTT. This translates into CASSPRTGGEEPQHF.

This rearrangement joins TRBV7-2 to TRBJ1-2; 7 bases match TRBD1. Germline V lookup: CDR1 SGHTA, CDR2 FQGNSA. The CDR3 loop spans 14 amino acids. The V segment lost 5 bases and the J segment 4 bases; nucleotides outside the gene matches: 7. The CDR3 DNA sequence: TGTGCCAGCAGCGCCCAGACAGGGAGCTATGGCTACACCTTC. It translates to CASSAQTGSYGYTF.

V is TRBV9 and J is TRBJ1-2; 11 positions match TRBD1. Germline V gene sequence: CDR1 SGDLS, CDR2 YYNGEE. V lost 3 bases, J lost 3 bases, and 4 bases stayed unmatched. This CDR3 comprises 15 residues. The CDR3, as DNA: TGTGCCAGCAGCGGGACAGGGGGCGCGCACTATGGCTACACCTTC. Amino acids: CASSGTGGAHYGYTF.

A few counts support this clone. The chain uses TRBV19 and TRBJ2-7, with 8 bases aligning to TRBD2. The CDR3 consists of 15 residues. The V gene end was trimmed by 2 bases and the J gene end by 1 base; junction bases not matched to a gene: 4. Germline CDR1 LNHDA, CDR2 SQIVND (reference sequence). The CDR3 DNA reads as TGTGCCAGTAGTATATCTAGCGGGTCGTCCTACGAGCAGTACTTC. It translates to CASSISSGSSYEQYF.

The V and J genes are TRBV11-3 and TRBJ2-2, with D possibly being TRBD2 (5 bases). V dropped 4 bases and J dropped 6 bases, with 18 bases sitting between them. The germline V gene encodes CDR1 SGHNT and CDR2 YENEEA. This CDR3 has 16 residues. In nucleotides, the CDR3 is TGTGCCAGCAGCTACACCGGACCGGCGGGCTCCGGGGAGCTGTTTTTT. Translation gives CASSYTGPAGSGELFF.

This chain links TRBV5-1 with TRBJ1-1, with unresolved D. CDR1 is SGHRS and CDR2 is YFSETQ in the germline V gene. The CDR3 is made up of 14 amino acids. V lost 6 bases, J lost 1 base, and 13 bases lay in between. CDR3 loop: CASTVVGENTEAFF. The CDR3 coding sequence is TGCGCCAGCACGGTGGTTGGGGAGAACACTGAAGCTTTCTTT.

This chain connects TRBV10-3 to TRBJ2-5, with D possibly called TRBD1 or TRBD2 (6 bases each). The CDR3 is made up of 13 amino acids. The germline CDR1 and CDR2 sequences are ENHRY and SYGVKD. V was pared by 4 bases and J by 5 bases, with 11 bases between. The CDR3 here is CAISGRGQETQYF. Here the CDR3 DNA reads TGTGCCATCAGTGGACGGGGGCAGGAGACCCAGTACTTC.

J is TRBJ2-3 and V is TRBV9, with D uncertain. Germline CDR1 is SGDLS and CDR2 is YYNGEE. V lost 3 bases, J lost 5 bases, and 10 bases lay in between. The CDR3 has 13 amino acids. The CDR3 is CASSGGLLDTQYF. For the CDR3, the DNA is TGTGCCAGCAGCGGGGGTCTTTTAGATACGCAGTATTTT.

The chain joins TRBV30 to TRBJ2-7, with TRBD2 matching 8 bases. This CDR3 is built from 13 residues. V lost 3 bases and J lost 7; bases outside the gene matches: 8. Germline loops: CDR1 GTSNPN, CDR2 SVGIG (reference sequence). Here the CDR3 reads CAWRKAGAGEQYF. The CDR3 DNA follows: TGTGCCTGGAGGAAAGCGGGGGCGGGGGAGCAGTACTTC.

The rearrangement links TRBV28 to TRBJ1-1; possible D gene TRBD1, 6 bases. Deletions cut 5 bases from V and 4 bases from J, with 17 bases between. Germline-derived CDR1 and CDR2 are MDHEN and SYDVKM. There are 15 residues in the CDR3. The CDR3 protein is CASSATDRQATEAFF. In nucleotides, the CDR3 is TGTGCCAGCAGTGCTACTGACAGACAGGCCACTGAAGCTTTCTTT.

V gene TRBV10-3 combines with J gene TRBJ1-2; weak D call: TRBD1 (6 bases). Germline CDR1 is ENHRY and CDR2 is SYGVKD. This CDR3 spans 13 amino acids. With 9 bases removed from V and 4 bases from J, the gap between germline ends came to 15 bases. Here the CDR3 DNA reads TGTGCCATATCAAGACAGGCCCGCTATGGCTACACCTTC. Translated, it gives CAISRQARYGYTF.

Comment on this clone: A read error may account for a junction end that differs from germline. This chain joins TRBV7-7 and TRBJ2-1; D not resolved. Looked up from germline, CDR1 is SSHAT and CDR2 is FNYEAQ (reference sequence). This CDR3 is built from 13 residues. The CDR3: CASSPQTGNEQFF. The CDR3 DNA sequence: TGTGCTAGCAGCCCACAGACGGGCAATGAGCAGTTCTTC.

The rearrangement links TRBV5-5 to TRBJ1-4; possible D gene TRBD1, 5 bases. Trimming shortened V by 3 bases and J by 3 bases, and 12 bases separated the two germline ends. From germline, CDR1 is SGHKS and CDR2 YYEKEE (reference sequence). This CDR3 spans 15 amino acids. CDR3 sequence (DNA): TGTGCCAGCAGCTCCGTCGGGGGATCTAATGAAAAACTGTTTTTT. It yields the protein CASSSVGGSNEKLFF.

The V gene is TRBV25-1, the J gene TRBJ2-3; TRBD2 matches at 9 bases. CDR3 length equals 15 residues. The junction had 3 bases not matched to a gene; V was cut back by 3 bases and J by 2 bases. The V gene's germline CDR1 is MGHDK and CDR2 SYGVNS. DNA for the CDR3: TGTGCCAGCAGTGACAGCGGGAGGTACACAGATACGCAGTATTTT. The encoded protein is CASSDSGRYTDTQYF. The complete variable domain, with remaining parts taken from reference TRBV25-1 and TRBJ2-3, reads EADIYQTPRYLVIGTGKKITLECSQTMGHDKMYWYQQDPGMELHLIHYSYGVNSTEKGDLSSESTVSRIRTEHFPLTLESARPSHTSQYLCASSDSGRYTDTQYFGPGTRLTVL.

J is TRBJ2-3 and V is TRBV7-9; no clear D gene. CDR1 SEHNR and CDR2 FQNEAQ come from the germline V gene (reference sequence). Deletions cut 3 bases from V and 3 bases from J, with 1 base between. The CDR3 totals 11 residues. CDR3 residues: CASSFTDTQYF. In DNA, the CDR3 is TGTGCCAGCAGCTTTACAGATACGCAGTATTTT.

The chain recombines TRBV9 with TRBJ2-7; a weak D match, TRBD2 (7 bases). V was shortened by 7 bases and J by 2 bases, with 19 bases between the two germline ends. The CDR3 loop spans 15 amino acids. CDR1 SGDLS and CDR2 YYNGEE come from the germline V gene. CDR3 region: CASGGASGDTYEQYF. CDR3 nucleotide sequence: TGTGCCAGCGGGGGGGCTAGCGGAGATACCTACGAGCAGTACTTC.

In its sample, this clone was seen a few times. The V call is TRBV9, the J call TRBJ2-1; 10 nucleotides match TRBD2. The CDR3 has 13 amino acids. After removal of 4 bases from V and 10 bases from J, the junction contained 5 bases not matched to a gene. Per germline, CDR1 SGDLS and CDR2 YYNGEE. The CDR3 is CASSLTSGNEQFF. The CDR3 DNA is TGTGCCAGCAGCCTAACTAGCGGGAACGAGCAGTTCTTC.

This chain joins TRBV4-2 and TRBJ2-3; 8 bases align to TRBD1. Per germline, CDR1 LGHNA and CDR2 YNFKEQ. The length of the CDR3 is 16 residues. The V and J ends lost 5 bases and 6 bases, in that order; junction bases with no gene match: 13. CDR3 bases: TGTGCCAGCAGCGAAACGGGACAGGAGTACGTGGATACGCAGTATTTT. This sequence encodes CASSETGQEYVDTQYF.

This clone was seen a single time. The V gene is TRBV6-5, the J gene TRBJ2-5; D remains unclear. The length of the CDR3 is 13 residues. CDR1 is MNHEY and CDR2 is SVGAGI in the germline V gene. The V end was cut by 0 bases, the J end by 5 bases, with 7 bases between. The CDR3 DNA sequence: TGTGCCAGCAGTTACTCGATTGAGGAGACCCAGTACTTC. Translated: CASSYSIEETQYF.

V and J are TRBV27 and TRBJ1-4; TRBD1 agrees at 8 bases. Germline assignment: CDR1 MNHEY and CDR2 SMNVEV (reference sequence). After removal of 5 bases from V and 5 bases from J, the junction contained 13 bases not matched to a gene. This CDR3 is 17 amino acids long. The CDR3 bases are TGTGCCAGCAGTCCCTCCAGGGGGCTCAATGAAAATGAAAAACTGTTTTTT. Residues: CASSPSRGLNENEKLFF.

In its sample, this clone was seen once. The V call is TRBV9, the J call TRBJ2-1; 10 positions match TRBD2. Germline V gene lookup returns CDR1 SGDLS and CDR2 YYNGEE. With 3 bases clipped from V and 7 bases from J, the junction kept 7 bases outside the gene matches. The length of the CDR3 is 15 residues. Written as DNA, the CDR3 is TGTGCCAGCAGCGAGGGGGGGACTAGCGAGAATGAGCAGTTCTTC. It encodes CASSEGGTSENEQFF.

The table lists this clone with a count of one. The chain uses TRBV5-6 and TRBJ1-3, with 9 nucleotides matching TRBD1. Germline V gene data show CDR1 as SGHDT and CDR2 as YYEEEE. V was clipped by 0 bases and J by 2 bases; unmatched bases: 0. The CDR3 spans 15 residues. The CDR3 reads CASSLGQGAGNTIYF. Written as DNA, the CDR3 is TGTGCCAGCAGCTTGGGACAGGGGGCTGGAAACACCATATATTTT.

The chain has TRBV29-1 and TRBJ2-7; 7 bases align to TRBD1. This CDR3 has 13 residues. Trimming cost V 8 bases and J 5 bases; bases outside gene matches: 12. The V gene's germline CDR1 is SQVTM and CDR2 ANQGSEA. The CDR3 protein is CSFSGQVGDEQYF. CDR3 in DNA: TGCAGCTTCTCCGGACAGGTTGGCGACGAGCAGTACTTC.

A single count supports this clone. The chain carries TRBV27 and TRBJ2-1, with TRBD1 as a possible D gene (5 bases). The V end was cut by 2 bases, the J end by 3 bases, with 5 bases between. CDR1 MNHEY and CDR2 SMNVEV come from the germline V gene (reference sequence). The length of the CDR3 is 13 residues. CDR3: CASSLDSYNEQFF. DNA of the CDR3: TGTGCCAGCAGTTTAGACAGCTACAATGAGCAGTTCTTC.